These 30 T cell receptor beta chains share one sample of origin, sequenced in a study of blood T cell repertoires in COVID-19. TCRdb's table, derived via immunoSEQ multiplex PCR, lists solely in-frame clones and lacks some. The sample gives a few hundred thousand clones, approximately 79% of which show up once; around 4.1% is in the top ten. Sequenced: PBMCs or T cells enriched from blood (not recorded which). Receptors originate from a young man with acute COVID-19.

This chain joins TRBV7-9 and TRBJ2-2; a weak D match, TRBD1 (6 bases). This CDR3 spans 17 amino acids. The ends were cut back, 1 base at V and 0 bases at J, with 12 bases in the middle. Germline loops: CDR1 SEHNR, CDR2 FQNEAQ (reference sequence). Here the CDR3 reads CASSLGPSGANTGELFF. The CDR3 coding sequence is TGTGCCAGCAGCTTAGGACCTTCAGGGGCGAACACCGGGGAGCTGTTTTTT.

This chain connects TRBV6-5 to TRBJ1-5; D uncertain. Trimming left V 8 bases short and J 5 bases short, with 13 bases between. This CDR3 contains 13 residues. Germline CDR1 reads MNHEY; CDR2 reads SVGAGI. The CDR3 spells CASCLTVDQPQHF. The CDR3 DNA reads as TGTGCCAGCTGCCTTACGGTTGATCAGCCCCAGCATTTT.

This rearrangement joins TRBV3-1 (or the pseudogene TRBV3-2) to TRBJ2-3; a weak D match, TRBD2 (7 bases). V was clipped by 0 bases and J by 2 bases, with 12 bases between them. CDR1 is LGHDT and CDR2 is YNNKEL in the germline V gene (reference sequence). The CDR3 has 16 amino acids. The CDR3 region is CASSQDRRGPTDTQYF. Here the CDR3 DNA reads TGTGCCAGCAGCCAAGATCGGCGGGGGCCCACAGATACGCAGTATTTT.

V is TRBV7-2 and J is TRBJ2-7, with 8 nucleotides matching TRBD2. Germline V CDR1 and CDR2: SGHTA, FQGNSA. After removal of 5 bases from V and 2 bases from J, the junction contained 5 bases not matched to a gene. This CDR3 is 14 amino acids long. The CDR3 loop is CASSSLAGPYEQYV. For the CDR3, the DNA is TGTGCCAGCAGCAGTTTAGCGGGGCCCTACGAGCAGTACGTC.

This clone showed up just a few times. The V gene is TRBV24-1, the J gene TRBJ1-2; D ambiguous. Trimming left V 3 bases short and J 5 bases short, with 9 bases between. CDR1 KGHDR and CDR2 SFDVKD come from the germline V gene. The CDR3 has 13 residues. The CDR3 DNA sequence: TGTGCCACCAGTGATCCAAATAGATATGGCTACACCTTC. The encoded protein is CATSDPNRYGYTF.

The chain employs TRBV7-8 and TRBJ2-1; 7 bases align to TRBD2. V lost 5 bases to trimming and J lost 5 bases; unmatched junction nucleotides: 9. The germline CDR1 and CDR2 sequences are SGHVS and FQNEAQ. This CDR3 spans 15 amino acids. The CDR3 nucleotides read TGTGCCAGCAGCCAAACCGGGACTAATAACAATGAGCAGTTCTTC. This gives the protein CASSQTGTNNNEQFF.

The CDR3 sequence: CAWSLAVNQPQHF. DNA for the CDR3: TGTGCCTGGAGTTTAGCGGTTAATCAGCCCCAGCATTTT. The V call is TRBV30, the J call TRBJ1-5; D unresolved. Germline V gene sequence: CDR1 GTSNPN, CDR2 SVGIG (reference sequence). Trimming shortened V by 2 bases and J by 4 bases, and 9 bases separated the two germline ends. The CDR3 runs to 13 residues.

This chain joins TRBV7-3 and TRBJ2-3; D ambiguous. The germline V and J ends were trimmed by 5 bases and 5 bases, with 11 bases remaining between them. Germline lookup yields CDR1 SGHTA and CDR2 FQGTGA. The CDR3 spans 13 residues. This CDR3 is CASSLSSGDTQYF. The CDR3 region has the DNA TGTGCCAGCAGCCTATCTAGTGGAGATACGCAGTATTTT. Together with reference TRBV7-3 and TRBJ2-3, the CDR3 gives the full variable domain: GAGVSQTPSNKVTEKGKYVELRCDPISGHTALYWYRQSLGQGPEFLIYFQGTGAADDSGLPNDRFFAVRPEGSVSTLKIQRTERGDSAVYLCASSLSSGDTQYFGPGTRLTVL.

CDR3 DNA sequence: TGTGCCAGCAGCTCATACCTTAGCGGGAGTGGCGAGCAGTACGTC. Amino acids: CASSSYLSGSGEQYV. The chain combines TRBV6-2 or TRBV6-3 with TRBJ2-7, with 9 bases aligning to TRBD2. The V segment lost 6 bases and the J segment 6 bases; nucleotides outside the gene matches: 12. Germline assignment: CDR1 MNHEY and CDR2 SVGEGT. CDR3 length: 15 residues.

This chain connects TRBV24-1 to TRBJ1-2, with TRBD1 matching 11 bases. The trim removed 1 base at V and 7 bases at J, leaving 13 bases unmatched. Germline lookup yields CDR1 KGHDR and CDR2 SFDVKD. The CDR3 is 18 residues long. CDR3 sequence (DNA): TGTGCCACCAGTGATTTTTCCCCACCGGGACAGGGGGAGTGTGGCTACACCTTC. Translated: CATSDFSPPGQGECGYTF.

This clone has just one count. Within the sample, other DNA sequences also encode this same CDR3. V and J are TRBV11-3 and TRBJ2-1, with a weak D call TRBD2 (6 bases). V lost 3 bases, J lost 0 bases, and 9 bases lay in between. CDR3 size: 15 residues. CDR1 and CDR2 from the germline V gene are SGHNT and YENEEA. The CDR3 protein is CASSFRGSSYNEQFF. DNA of the CDR3: TGTGCCAGCAGCTTTCGGGGGAGCTCCTACAATGAGCAGTTCTTC.

This chain connects TRBV27 to TRBJ2-1, with 11 bases lining up with TRBD2. The CDR3 consists of 15 residues. CDR1 MNHEY and CDR2 SMNVEV come from the germline V gene (reference sequence). Unmatched junction bases numbered 4, after V lost 3 bases and J lost 6 bases. In DNA form, the CDR3 reads TGTGCCAGCAGTTTGGCGACTAGCGGGGTCAATGAGCAGTTCTTC. As protein: CASSLATSGVNEQFF.

As for this clone: At one end the junction does not follow the germline gene, possibly because of a read error. The rearrangement links TRBV5-1 to TRBJ2-1; TRBD2 matches 7 bases. The CDR3 is made up of 14 amino acids. Germline assignment: CDR1 SGHRS and CDR2 YFSETQ. This chain's CDR3 is CASSLSGAINEQFF. CDR3 DNA: TGTGCCAGCAGCTTAAGCGGGGCAATAAATGAGCAGTTCTTC. Combining the CDR3 with reference TRBV5-1 and TRBJ2-1 gives the whole variable domain KAGVTQTPRYLIKTRGQQVTLSCSPISGHRSVSWYQQTPGQGLQFLFEYFSETQRNKGNFPGRFSGRQFSNSRSEMNVSTLELGDSALYLCASSLSGAINEQFFGPGTRLTVL.

The V and J genes are TRBV11-2 and TRBJ2-1; no definite D call. The CDR3 covers 15 residues. Germline assignment: CDR1 SGHAT and CDR2 FQNNGV. The V gene lost 2 bases and the J gene lost 5 bases, with 13 bases spanning the gap. The CDR3: CASSLLIRLDNEQFF. CDR3 coding DNA: TGTGCCAGCAGCTTACTAATTCGACTTGACAATGAGCAGTTCTTC.

CDR3 nucleotide sequence: TGTGCCAGCAGCCCCACCACAGAAGGTGGTGGCTACACCTTC. Its protein product is CASSPTTEGGGYTF. The chain links TRBV6-6 to TRBJ1-2, with unresolved D. This CDR3 spans 14 amino acids. Trimming removed 6 bases at V and 7 bases at J, with 18 bases between. The V gene's germline CDR1 is MNHNY and CDR2 SVGAGI (reference sequence).

The CDR3 here is CATSRDGEVTGELFF. The CDR3 coding sequence is TGTGCCACCAGCAGAGATGGGGAGGTCACCGGGGAGCTGTTTTTT. This chain links TRBV15 with TRBJ2-2, with a weak D call TRBD2 (6 bases). Per germline, CDR1 LNHNV and CDR2 YYDKDF (reference sequence). The V and J ends lost 0 bases and 4 bases respectively, with 9 bases between them. This CDR3 is 15 amino acids long. Looking up the rest from reference TRBV15 and TRBJ2-2 gives the full variable domain: DAMVIQNPRYQVTQFGKPVTLSCSQTLNHNVMYWYQQKSSQAPKLLFHYYDKDFNNEADTPDNFQSRRPNTSFCFLDIRSPGLGDTAMYLCATSRDGEVTGELFFGEGSRLTVL.

The chain carries TRBV10-1 and TRBJ2-7; the match to TRBD1 covers 7 bases. Unmatched junction bases numbered 19, after V lost 9 bases and J lost 2 bases. Germline loops: CDR1 WNHNN, CDR2 SYGVQD (reference sequence). The CDR3 extends over 17 amino acids. CDR3 nucleotide sequence: TGCGCCAGGATCTGCCAGGGGGTCCGACCCGGGCCCTACGAGCAGTACGTC. Its protein product is CARICQGVRPGPYEQYV.

This chain links TRBV14 with TRBJ2-1; the match to TRBD1 covers 7 bases. V was pared by 3 bases and J by 9 bases, with 8 bases of the junction left unmatched. Germline lookup yields CDR1 SGHDN and CDR2 FVKESK. The CDR3 covers 14 residues. The CDR3 protein is CASSQRQGSFEQFF. In DNA form, the CDR3 reads TGTGCCAGCAGCCAGCGACAGGGCAGTTTTGAGCAGTTCTTC.

The chain uses TRBV19 and TRBJ2-5, with 7 bases fitting TRBD2. After removal of 3 bases from V and 5 bases from J, the junction contained 6 bases not matched to a gene. Germline values: CDR1 LNHDA, CDR2 SQIVND (reference sequence). This CDR3 is built from 14 residues. The CDR3 sequence: CASSMDGRLETQYF. The DNA for the CDR3 is TGTGCCAGTAGTATGGACGGGAGGCTTGAGACCCAGTACTTC.

The chain uses TRBV3-1 (or the pseudogene TRBV3-2) and TRBJ1-4, with TRBD1 as a possible D gene (5 bases). Trimming cost V 4 bases and J 0 bases, with 9 bases left between them. Per germline, CDR1 LGHDT and CDR2 YNNKEL (reference sequence). This CDR3 is 15 amino acids long. DNA for the CDR3: TGTGCCAGCAGCCGGGGACTTGCAACTAATGAAAAACTGTTTTTT. Protein: CASSRGLATNEKLFF.

The chain combines TRBV2 with TRBJ2-1; D is perhaps TRBD2 (6 bases). The germline CDR1 and CDR2 sequences are SNHLY and FYNNEI. The CDR3 spans 18 residues. Trimming took 7 bases from V and 0 from J, leaving 22 bases between them. The CDR3 is CASNEDAGQGGSYNEQFF. As DNA, the CDR3 is TGTGCCAGCAACGAGGACGCGGGGCAGGGAGGCTCCTACAATGAGCAGTTCTTC.

The chain combines TRBV12-3 or TRBV12-4 with TRBJ2-3; D is perhaps TRBD2 (6 bases). This CDR3 has 13 residues. The V and J ends lost 6 bases and 6 bases respectively, with 13 bases between them. CDR3 protein: CASSPGLADTQYF. In nucleotides, the CDR3 is TGTGCCAGCAGCCCGGGGCTAGCGGATACGCAGTATTTT.

The rearrangement uses TRBV5-1 and TRBJ2-7, with TRBD2 as a possible D gene (5 bases). The CDR3 covers 13 residues. Germline assignment: CDR1 SGHRS and CDR2 YFSETQ. DNA for the CDR3: TGTGCCAGCAGCTTGGGTCCGGGGAACGAGCAGTACGTC. Translation gives CASSLGPGNEQYV.

This clone was observed a handful of times. V usage is TRBV16 and J usage is TRBJ1-1, with TRBD1 matching over 7 bases. The germline gives CDR1 KGHSY, CDR2 FQNENV. The CDR3 sequence is 14 residues long. Trimming at V came to 8 bases and at J to 6 bases, leaving 12 bases not matched to a gene. In DNA, the CDR3 is TGTGCCAGCGGAAATACAGGGGAAGTGTCTGAAGCTTTCTTT. As protein: CASGNTGEVSEAFF.

The rearrangement links TRBV3-1 (or the pseudogene TRBV3-2) to TRBJ2-1, with a possible D match to TRBD2 (6 bases). The CDR3 spans 16 residues. V was pared by 0 bases and J by 7 bases, with 16 bases between. Germline V gene lookup returns CDR1 LGHDT and CDR2 YNNKEL (reference sequence). DNA for the CDR3: TGTGCCAGCAGCCAAGATTTTAGCGGAACCGGGAATGAGCAGTTCTTC. It codes for CASSQDFSGTGNEQFF.

The chain recombines TRBV21-1 with TRBJ1-5. TRBV21-1 is marked as a pseudogene. The CDR3 is 15 amino acids. CDR3 protein: CASSRGGRGGQPQHF. CDR3 nucleotides: TGTGCCAGCAGCCGTGGGGGAAGGGGAGGGCAGCCCCAGCATTTT.

This sequence joins TRBV11-3 and TRBJ2-1; 9 nucleotides match TRBD2. Germline V CDR1 and CDR2: SGHNT, YENEEA. This CDR3 has 13 residues. Losses at the gene ends were 5 bases for V and 8 bases for J; bases not matched to a gene: 4. CDR3 sequence (DNA): TGTGCCAGCAGCCTGGGACTAGCCGATGAGCAGTTCTTC. As protein: CASSLGLADEQFF.

This chain links TRBV5-4 with TRBJ1-2; possible D gene TRBD1, 6 bases. The CDR3 spans 13 residues. V lost 4 bases and J lost 8, with 15 bases in between. From germline, CDR1 is SGHNT and CDR2 YYREEE (reference sequence). CDR3 amino acids: CASSPRGGRGYTF. The CDR3 DNA follows: TGTGCCAGCAGCCCGCGTGGGGGCCGGGGCTACACCTTC.

The chain couples TRBV9 to TRBJ1-1; TRBD1 agrees at 7 bases. The CDR3 loop spans 16 amino acids. V shed 0 bases, J shed 0 bases, and the junction held 5 bases outside the gene matches. Germline loops: CDR1 SGDLS, CDR2 YYNGEE. The CDR3 is CASSVVVGTVNTEAFF. The CDR3, as DNA: TGTGCCAGCAGCGTAGTAGTAGGGACAGTGAACACTGAAGCTTTCTTT.

The chain links TRBV5-5 to TRBJ1-3, with TRBD1 as a possible D gene (5 bases). The CDR3 extends over 15 amino acids. V lost 2 bases and J lost 0, with 9 bases in between. Germline CDR1 is SGHKS and CDR2 is YYEKEE (reference sequence). The CDR3 nucleotides are TGTGCCAGCAGCTTTCAGGGAGGCTCTGGAAACACCATATATTTT. This encodes CASSFQGGSGNTIYF.